This record concerns one T cell receptor (beta chain) sequence. Its antigen is not known. These data belong to a study of cytomegalovirus exposure and HLA in healthy donors. Study-level information: Genotyping of nearly 400 donors showed that around 86% belonged to the Caucasian-associated ancestry cluster.

Primers: 60 Vbeta forward and 13 Jbeta reverse. Assay: immunoSEQ multiplex PCR; the TCRdb copy retains only in-frame clones and omits some. The sample yields 100,000 to 150,000 clones, about 81% seen once. CDR3 length equals 12 residues. Trimming took 7 bases from V and 6 from J; bases not matched to a gene: 5. The germline CDR1 and CDR2 sequences are GTSNPN and SVGIG (reference sequence). Study-wide results and limits: The study flagged 150 to 200 TCR beta chains as cytomegalovirus-associated.

The rearrangement uses TRBV30 and TRBJ2-2; TRBD2 agrees at 7 bases. The receptor was isolated from a woman aged 30 to 39 in good health and CMV-seronegative. The sequencing sample was made of PBMCs. The CDR3 loop is CASGRRAGELFF. As DNA, the CDR3 is TGTGCCTCCGGGAGGCGGGCCGGGGAGCTGTTTTTT.